This is a list of T cell receptor beta chains from one sample in a study of OX40 agonist ivuxolimab in advanced cancers. TCRdb's copy holds only in-frame clones and misses some; the assay was immunoSEQ multiplex PCR. The table has 65,000 to 100,000 clones, about 90% seen once. Sequences were derived from CD4+ or CD8+ T cells sorted from blood, sampled in a trial of the OX40 agonist ivuxolimab. The receptor set was obtained from an adult with an advanced solid tumor such as melanoma, head and neck, liver or kidney cancer. Both conserved end residues are part of each CDR3. A D gene is named only where the DNA matches it firmly. A clone size is listed for some rows: how often the clone was seen (once, few, many), or a class if it is expanded.

size	V	D	J	DNA	CDR3
.	TRBV9	TRBD1	TRBJ1-2	TGTGCCAGCAGCGTAGAACCGACAGGGGGTTCCTATGGCTACACCTTC	CASSVEPTGGSYGYTF
.	TRBV5-6	TRBD2	TRBJ2-5	TGTGCCAGCAGCTCTCAGACTAGCGGGATTTTGGAGACCCAGTACTTC	CASSSQTSGILETQYF
.	TRBV5-4	.	TRBJ1-4	TGTGCCAGCAGCTTGCGGTTCAGTGAAAAACTGTTTTTT	CASSLRFSEKLFF
.	TRBV7-9	.	TRBJ2-7	TGTGCCAGCAGCTTAGAGGGCGGCGCCCTCTACGAGCAGTACTTC	CASSLEGGALYEQYF
.	TRBV7-2	TRBD1	TRBJ1-1	TGTGCCAGCAGCTTATTGGGACAGGGGGCTTCTGAAGCTTTCTTT	CASSLLGQGASEAFF
.	TRBV6-1	TRBD1	TRBJ2-7	TGTGCCAGCTCGAGGGACAGGGGCTACGAGCAGTACTTC	CASSRDRGYEQYF
.	TRBV11-3	.	TRBJ1-1	TGTGCCAGCAGCACAGGACAGTCCACTGAAGCTTTCTTT	CASSTGQSTEAFF
.	TRBV29-1	.	TRBJ2-1	TGCAGCGTTGCCCGCGCAGCCACCTACAATGAGCAGTTCTTC	CSVARAATYNEQFF
.	TRBV10-3	TRBD2	TRBJ2-2	TGTGCCATCAGTGAGTCGCCTAGCGGGAGGTCAGGGGAGCTGTTTTTT	CAISESPSGRSGELFF
.	TRBV18	.	TRBJ2-7	TGTGCCAGCTCACCGGACAGCGGCGCCGAGCAGTACTTC	CASSPDSGAEQYF
.	TRBV11-2	.	TRBJ2-7	TGTGCCAGCAGCTTAGAAGGTAGCTGGCAGTACTTC	CASSLEGSWQYF
.	TRBV19	.	TRBJ1-1	TGTGCCAGTAGTATAGGAGGGCTCCCTAACACTGAAGCTTTCTTT	CASSIGGLPNTEAFF
.	TRBV5-1	.	TRBJ1-2	TGCGCCAGCAGCCATAGCGGAGAACTCAACTATGGCTACACCTTC	CASSHSGELNYGYTF
.	TRBV9	.	TRBJ2-7	TGTGCCAGCAGTTTGGACAGCTCCTACGAGCAGTACTTC	CASSLDSSYEQYF
.	TRBV6-5	.	TRBJ2-5	TGTGCCAGCAGCCGACAGGTCGGGGAGACCCAGTACTTC	CASSRQVGETQYF
.	TRBV14	.	TRBJ1-1	TGTGCCAGCAGCCTATATCGTGGAGGGAGGACTGAAGCTTTCTTT	CASSLYRGGRTEAFF
.	TRBV7-2	.	TRBJ2-7	TGTGCCAGCAGCGGCCGGACAGGCGGGACAACCTACGAGCAGTACTTC	CASSGRTGGTTYEQYF
.	TRBV7-2	.	TRBJ2-2	TGTGCCAGCAGCTCCAGAACTTACACCGGGGAGCTGTTTTTT	CASSSRTYTGELFF
.	TRBV7-9	.	TRBJ1-3	TGTGCCAGCGGGCAGGGAACTGGAAACACCATATATTTT	CASGQGTGNTIYF
.	TRBV5-5	TRBD1	TRBJ1-5	TGTGCCAGCAGCCTGGACAGGTACCCCAATCAGCCCCAGCATTTT	CASSLDRYPNQPQHF
.	TRBV9	TRBD2	TRBJ2-3	TGTGCCAGCAGCCGGACTAGCGGGAGCACAGATACGCAGTATTTT	CASSRTSGSTDTQYF
.	TRBV6-6	.	TRBJ2-5	TGTGCCAGCAGCCGGACAGCGCAAGAGACCCAGTACTTC	CASSRTAQETQYF
.	TRBV28	TRBD1	TRBJ2-3	TGTGCCAGCAGTTCCTCGGGACAGGGACACGGTACGCAGTATTTT	CASSSSGQGHGTQYF
.	TRBV30	.	TRBJ2-5	TGTGCCTGGGAGCAAGAGACCCAGTACTTC	CAWEQETQYF
.	TRBV5-1	TRBD2	TRBJ2-7	TGCGCCAGCAGCTTCGGGCTAGCGGGAGGGCCTCGCTCCTACGAGCAGTACTTC	CASSFGLAGGPRSYEQYF
.	TRBV19	TRBD1	TRBJ1-1	TGTGCCAGTAGTATAGACGGTACAGGGGGGACTGAAGCTTTCTTT	CASSIDGTGGTEAFF
few	TRBV16	.	TRBJ1-2	TGTGCCAGCAGCCTCGACAGACGATATGGCTACACCTTC	CASSLDRRYGYTF
.	TRBV21-1	.	TRBJ2-7	TGTGCCAGCGTACCTTGGCAAATACCCTACGAGCAGTACTTC	CASVPWQIPYEQYF
.	TRBV28	.	TRBJ1-1	TGTGCCAGCAGCCCTGAGGTGAACACTGAAGCTTTCTTT	CASSPEVNTEAFF
.	TRBV7-2	TRBD2	TRBJ2-7	TGTGCCAGCAGCTTAGTCGTAACTAGCGGGTACGAGCAGTACTTC	CASSLVVTSGYEQYF
.	TRBV28	.	TRBJ2-7	TGTGCCAGCAGATCCGGGCCGAACTACGAGCAGTACTTC	CASRSGPNYEQYF
.	TRBV4-3	.	TRBJ1-5	TGCGCCAGCAGCCAAGTTCGGACGGATAGCAATCAGCCCCAGCATTTT	CASSQVRTDSNQPQHF
.	TRBV28	TRBD2	TRBJ2-5	TGTGCCAGCAGAACTCCCCAAGCGGGAAAAGAGACCCAGTACTTC	CASRTPQAGKETQYF
.	TRBV28	TRBD1	TRBJ2-4	TGTGCCAGCAGCACGGACAGGGGGCAAGGAAACATTCAGTACTTC	CASSTDRGQGNIQYF
.	TRBV19	.	TRBJ2-7	TGTGCCAGTCAGGGTACAACTGACGAGCAGTACTTC	CASQGTTDEQYF
.	TRBV25-1	.	TRBJ2-3	TGTGCCAGCAGTGATAGAGGTCCAGATACGCAGTATTTT	CASSDRGPDTQYF
.	TRBV6-1	.	TRBJ1-2	TGTGCCAGCAGGTCCCTCGTCTATGGCTACACCTTC	CASRSLVYGYTF
few	TRBV5-4	TRBD2	TRBJ2-2	TGTGCCAGCAGCTTGGCCACTAGCGGGAGGAACACCGGGGAGCTGTTTTTT	CASSLATSGRNTGELFF
.	TRBV7-9	TRBD1	TRBJ1-3	TGTGCCAGCAGCCAGGACAGGGCTGGAAACACCATATATTTT	CASSQDRAGNTIYF
.	TRBV7-3	TRBD1	TRBJ2-3	TGTGCCAGCAGCCCGGGACAGGGATTAGATACGCAGTATTTT	CASSPGQGLDTQYF
.	TRBV30	.	TRBJ1-5	TGTGCCTGGAGTGTCGGCAGGGTGGATCAGCCCCAGCATTTT	CAWSVGRVDQPQHF
.	TRBV30	TRBD1	TRBJ2-1	TGTGCCTGGCGACACTGGACAGGGGATAGGAATGAGCAGTTCTTC	CAWRHWTGDRNEQFF
.	TRBV7-3	TRBD1	TRBJ2-5	TGTGCCAGCAGCTTAATAGGGGACAGGGATGAGACCCAGTACTTC	CASSLIGDRDETQYF
.	TRBV28	TRBD1	TRBJ1-2	TGTGCCAGCAGTCCACGACAGGGACCGATATATGGCTACACCTTC	CASSPRQGPIYGYTF
.	TRBV7-6	.	TRBJ2-1	TGTGCCAGCAGCTTAGATGACCGGAGCTCCTACAATGAGCAGTTCTTC	CASSLDDRSSYNEQFF
.	TRBV9	TRBD1	TRBJ2-2	TGTGCCAGCAGCGGAACGACAGGGGCGGCCGGGGAGCTGTTTTTT	CASSGTTGAAGELFF
.	TRBV28	TRBD1	TRBJ1-4	TGTGCCAGCAGTTTATACCGGGACAGGGCCGGAAAACTGTTTTTT	CASSLYRDRAGKLFF
.	TRBV28	TRBD1	TRBJ1-5	TGTGCCAGCAGGGGGACAGGCCTTTATAGCAATCAGCCCCAGCATTTT	CASRGTGLYSNQPQHF
.	TRBV7-2	.	TRBJ1-1	TGTGCCAGCAGCCCCGGAGTGATTGCGAACACTGAAGCTTTCTTT	CASSPGVIANTEAFF
.	TRBV10-3	TRBD1	TRBJ1-2	TGTGCCATCAGGCAGGGGGCAGAACCTAACTATGGCTACACCTTC	CAIRQGAEPNYGYTF
.	TRBV25-1	.	TRBJ1-1	TGTGCCAGCAGTCCACTCGGGGGATTCGGAGCTTTCTTT	CASSPLGGFGAFF
.	TRBV19	.	TRBJ2-7	TGTGCCAGTAGTATACAAAAAGGCTACGAGCAGTACTTC	CASSIQKGYEQYF
.	TRBV11-3	.	TRBJ2-5	TGTGCCAGCAGCTTAGATCAGGACAGAACCCAGTACTTC	CASSLDQDRTQYF
.	TRBV6-5	TRBD2	TRBJ2-1	TGTGCCAGCAGTTACTCGGGACTAGCGGGAGCCCATGAGCAGTTCTTC	CASSYSGLAGAHEQFF
.	TRBV9	.	TRBJ1-3	TGTGCCAGCAGCGAGGGGTACGGAAACACCATATATTTT	CASSEGYGNTIYF
.	TRBV18	.	TRBJ2-3	TGTGCCAGCTCACCAGTCCGGGGCACAGATACGCAGTATTTT	CASSPVRGTDTQYF